This T cell receptor (beta chain) was recorded in a study of spatial heterogeneity in lung cancer. The germline gives CDR1 SGHDT, CDR2 YYEEEE. The CDR3 loop spans 14 amino acids. The junction had 12 bases not matched to a gene; V was cut back by 10 bases and J by 6 bases. Findings of the study overall: Relative to follow-up, resection was when ubiquitous expanded tumor TCRs appeared more in blood.

Time point defined: blood at routine non-recurrence follow-up after resection. Unsorted whole RNA samples from tumor, nontumor lung or frozen PBMC were sequenced. On each TCR cDNA molecule, a unique molecular identifier was present. From the 5' RACE reads, TCRdb called clonotypes with MiXCR, one entry per CDR3 protein. The sample contains about 33,000 distinct CDR3 sequences, more than 9% of which appear only once. Remarks on this clonotype: Its antigen is unidentified. One base away lies a much larger clone, so this may be a sequencing read error.

The TCR was taken from a female donor with early-stage non-small cell lung cancer. The rearrangement uses TRBV5-6 and TRBJ2-2; 7 positions match TRBD1. The sample was PBMCs, taken at follow-up. The CDR3 protein is CACVTGDRAGELFF. DNA of the CDR3: TGTGCCTGCGTCACAGGGGACCGGGCCGGGGAGCTGTTTTTT.